The 5 T cell receptor beta chains below come from one sample, sequenced in a study of blood T cell repertoires in COVID-19 (dated by TCRdb to the early 2020s). Library method: the immunoSEQ multiplex PCR assay. Not all clones reach the TCRdb copy of this immuneACCESS table, which keeps in-frame sequences only. Checked studies attribute under half of the gap to unresolved V genes and leave the rest unexplained. This sample comprises about 410,000 clones, about 89% of them detected only once. Under 2% of the sample is taken by the ten largest. The sequencing input was peripheral blood. Source of these receptors: a woman in her thirties or forties with COVID-19, enrolled during active disease.

The chain combines TRBV28 with TRBJ1-5; 8 nucleotides align to TRBD1. The trim removed 5 bases at V and 6 bases at J, leaving 9 bases unmatched. Germline CDR1 MDHEN, CDR2 SYDVKM. The CDR3 contains 15 residues. In nucleotides, the CDR3 is TGTGCCAGCAGTGGCCCCAGGGGGCTGGTTCAGCCCCAGCATTTT. Translating gives CASSGPRGLVQPQHF.

The chain combines TRBV6-5 with TRBJ2-2; D is perhaps TRBD1 (6 bases). This CDR3 contains 15 residues. V was cut by 4 bases and J by 4 bases, with 13 bases left in between. The V gene's germline CDR1 is MNHEY and CDR2 SVGAGI. The CDR3 DNA is TGTGCCAGCAGTTTCCAGGGGCGCGGCACCGGGGAGCTGTTTTTT. Translated: CASSFQGRGTGELFF.

The CDR3 DNA reads as TGTGCCAGCTCAACCAGCCGGACAGGGGGCTACGAGCAGTACTTC. This codes for CASSTSRTGGYEQYF. The J gene is TRBJ2-7, the V gene TRBV18; TRBD1 matches 10 bases. CDR3 length: 15 residues. Germline values: CDR1 KGHSH, CDR2 LQKENI. V trimming: 5 bases; J trimming: 3 bases; junction bases outside the gene matches: 7.

The chain joins TRBV27 to TRBJ1-2; TRBD1 aligns across 9 bases. The CDR3 runs to 16 residues. Germline V gives CDR1 MNHEY, CDR2 SMNVEV (reference sequence). V lost 4 bases, J lost 4 bases, and 10 bases stayed unmatched. The CDR3 spells CASSSKQGAVLYGYTF. The CDR3 bases are TGTGCCAGCAGTTCGAAACAGGGGGCCGTCCTCTATGGCTACACCTTC.

The chain has TRBV3-1 (or the pseudogene TRBV3-2) and TRBJ2-1, with TRBD1 matching 9 bases. The trim removed 4 bases at V and 8 bases at J, leaving 9 bases unmatched. Germline V CDR1 and CDR2: LGHDT, YNNKEL (reference sequence). The CDR3 loop spans 15 amino acids. The CDR3 nucleotides read TGTGCCAGCAGCCCCTTTTGGACAGGGGTTTATGAGCAGTTCTTC. Translating it yields CASSPFWTGVYEQFF.